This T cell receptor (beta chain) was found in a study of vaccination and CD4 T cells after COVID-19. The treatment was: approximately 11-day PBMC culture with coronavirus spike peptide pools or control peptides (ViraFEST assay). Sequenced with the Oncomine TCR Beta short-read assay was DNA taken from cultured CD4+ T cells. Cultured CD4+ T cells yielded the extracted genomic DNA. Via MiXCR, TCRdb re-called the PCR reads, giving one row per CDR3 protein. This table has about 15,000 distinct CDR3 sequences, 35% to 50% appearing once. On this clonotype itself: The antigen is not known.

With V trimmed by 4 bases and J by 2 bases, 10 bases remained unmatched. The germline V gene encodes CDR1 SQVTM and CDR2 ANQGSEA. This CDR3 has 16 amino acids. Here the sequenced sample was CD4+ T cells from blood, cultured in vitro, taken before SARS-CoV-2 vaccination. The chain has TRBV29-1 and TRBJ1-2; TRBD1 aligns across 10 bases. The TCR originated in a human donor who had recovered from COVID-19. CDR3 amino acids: CSVGGQGYGANYGYTF. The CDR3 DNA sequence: TGCAGCGTTGGGGGACAGGGGTACGGGGCCAACTATGGCTACACCTTC.